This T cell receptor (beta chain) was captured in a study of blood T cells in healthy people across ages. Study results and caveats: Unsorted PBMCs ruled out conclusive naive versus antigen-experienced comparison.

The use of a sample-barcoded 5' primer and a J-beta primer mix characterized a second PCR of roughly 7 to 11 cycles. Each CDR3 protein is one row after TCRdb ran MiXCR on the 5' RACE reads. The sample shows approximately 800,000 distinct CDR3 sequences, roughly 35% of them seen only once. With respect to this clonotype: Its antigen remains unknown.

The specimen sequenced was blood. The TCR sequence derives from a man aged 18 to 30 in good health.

DNA for the CDR3: TGTGCCAGCAGCCAAGTGAGTTCTGGGCTTGGGGGCGCCGCTATCTCTGGAAACACCATATATTTT. This translates into CASSQVSSGLGGAAISGNTIYF. This rearrangement joins TRBV3-1 to TRBJ1-3; weak D call: TRBD1 (6 bases). This CDR3 has 22 amino acids. The germline V and J ends were trimmed by 1 base and 0 bases, with 28 bases remaining between them. Germline assignment: CDR1 LGHDT and CDR2 YNNKEL (reference sequence). The entire variable domain, with the rest obtained from reference TRBV3-1 and TRBJ1-3, is as follows: DTAVSQTPKYLVTQMGNDKSIKCEQNLGHDTMYWYKQDSKKFLKIMFSYNNKELIINETVPNRFSPKSPDKAHLNLHINSLELGDSAVYFCASSQVSSGLGGAAISGNTIYFGEGSWLTVV.